These 29 T cell receptor beta chains share one sample of origin, sequenced in a study of breast tumors, draining lymph nodes, adjacent tissues. TCRdb reanalysed the multiplex PCR reads using MiXCR and keeps one entry per CDR3 protein. There are about 130,000 distinct CDR3 sequences in the sample; over 20% occur only once, and about 2.2% lies in the top ten. Axillary draining lymph nodes of breast cancer patients supplied the node samples. The sample was axillary lymph node tissue. These receptors were obtained from a female donor with breast cancer. Some clones in this sample may be carry-over from other donors' samples.

In its sample, this clonotype was seen many times. V and J are TRBV5-8 and TRBJ1-4; D possibly corresponds to TRBD1 (6 bases). CDR1 and CDR2 (germline): SGHTS, YDEGEE. The germline V and J ends were trimmed by 5 bases and 7 bases, with 15 bases remaining between them. The CDR3 is 14 residues long. For the CDR3, the DNA is TGTGCCAGCAGTAGGGACACAGTAGTTGAAAAACTGTTTTTT. Its translation is CASSRDTVVEKLFF.

A word on this clonotype: This may be a read error: a much more frequent sequence differs by one nucleotide. This chain uses TRBV5-5 with TRBJ2-2; 8 nucleotides agree with TRBD2. The CDR3 covers 11 residues. CDR1 is SGHKS, CDR2 YYEKEE, per germline (reference sequence). The CDR3 protein is CASSFSGKLFF. The CDR3 bases are TGTGCCAGCAGCTTTAGCGGGAAGCTGTTTTTT.

This clonotype was seen ten or more times. The V gene is TRBV7-2, the J gene TRBJ2-3; no definite D call. The CDR3 is 15 residues long. From germline, CDR1 is SGHTA and CDR2 FQGNSA. Trimming stripped 5 bases from V and 0 bases from J, with 12 bases between. The CDR3 reads CASSPSASSTDTQYF. The CDR3 nucleotides are TGTGCCAGCAGCCCGAGCGCCTCTAGCACAGATACGCAGTATTTT.

Many counts were recorded for this clonotype. V and J are TRBV11-2 and TRBJ2-1; TRBD2 aligns across 10 bases. This CDR3 contains 14 residues. The J segment lost 9 bases and the V segment lost 3 bases, leaving 5 bases of the junction unmatched. Germline loops: CDR1 SGHAT, CDR2 FQNNGV. The CDR3 region is CASSLVLAGVEQFF. The DNA for the CDR3 is TGTGCCAGCAGCTTGGTCCTAGCGGGAGTTGAGCAGTTCTTC.

As to this clonotype: It is unclear where the CDR3 begins or ends on the DNA, so no DNA is shown, and the CDR3 is as TCRdb lists it. This sequence joins TRBV11-1 and TRBJ2-5; the table assigns TRBD1, which was not confirmed against the DNA. The CDR3 contains 23 residues when both ends are counted. Germline V gives CDR1 SGHAT, CDR2 FQDESV (reference sequence). The CDR3 protein is CASSPKASNNEQFFGPGGETQYF.

In its sample, this clonotype was seen many times. The chain uses TRBV5-1 and TRBJ1-2; D possibly corresponds to TRBD1 (5 bases). CDR1 and CDR2 (germline): SGHRS, YFSETQ. V dropped 5 bases and J dropped 1 base, with 9 bases sitting between them. This CDR3 is 13 amino acids long. The DNA of the CDR3 is TGCGCCAGCAGTCTGGACATTAACTATGGCTACACCTTC. Translated: CASSLDINYGYTF.

Note on this clonotype: A much larger clone sits a single nucleotide away, making a read error possible. The V gene is TRBV6-6, the J gene TRBJ2-3; D perhaps matches TRBD2 (5 bases). The CDR3 covers 14 residues. Germline V gene sequence: CDR1 MNHNY, CDR2 SVGAGI (reference sequence). The CDR3 sequence: CAGSYRTSTDTQYF. The CDR3 DNA sequence: TGTGCCGGCAGTTATAGGACTAGCACAGATACGCAGTATTTT.

This clonotype appeared many times. This chain joins TRBV20-1 and TRBJ1-5, with TRBD1 matching 8 bases. Germline lookup yields CDR1 DFQATT and CDR2 SNEGSKA (reference sequence). The CDR3 has 17 residues. V lost 0 bases and J lost 1; bases outside the gene matches: 8. The CDR3 DNA sequence: TGCAGTGCTAGAGAGGGCAGGGGGCGACGAAGCAATCAGCCCCAGCATTTT. Translating gives CSAREGRGRRSNQPQHF.

This clonotype was seen ten or more times. The chain is built from TRBV7-9 and TRBJ2-7; 9 bases are shared with TRBD1. Germline trimming cut 5 bases from V and 4 bases from J; bases unmatched to any gene: 9. The germline gives CDR1 SEHNR, CDR2 FQNEAQ (reference sequence). This CDR3 has 15 amino acids. The chain's CDR3 is CASSPLEDRGYEQYF. CDR3 sequence (DNA): TGTGCCAGCAGCCCCTTGGAAGACAGGGGGTACGAGCAGTACTTC.

This clonotype was found many times. The CDR3 region is CSARPGRRNQETQYF. CDR3 bases: TGCAGTGCTAGACCAGGGCGACGGAATCAAGAGACCCAGTACTTC. The chain has TRBV20-1 and TRBJ2-5; D is perhaps TRBD1 (5 bases). The CDR3 covers 15 residues. Germline V gene data show CDR1 as DFQATT and CDR2 as SNEGSKA (reference sequence). The V gene lost 2 bases and the J gene lost 2 bases, with 15 bases spanning the gap.

This rearrangement joins TRBV3-1 to TRBJ2-1, with 7 bases fitting TRBD2. CDR3 length: 15 amino acids. Germline CDR1 LGHDT, CDR2 YNNKEL (reference sequence). The trim removed 5 bases at V and 9 bases at J, leaving 13 bases unmatched. The CDR3 here is CASSISWTSGAEQFF. The CDR3, as DNA: TGTGCCAGCAGCATATCATGGACTAGTGGGGCTGAGCAGTTCTTC.

In its sample, this clonotype was seen many times. The chain uses TRBV27 and TRBJ2-5; D gene unclear. Trimming took 7 bases from V and 0 from J, leaving 18 bases between them. This CDR3 is 16 amino acids long. Looked up from germline, CDR1 is MNHEY and CDR2 is SMNVEV (reference sequence). This CDR3 reads CASKLLGLGDQETQYF. CDR3 nucleotides: TGTGCCAGCAAACTTCTAGGGTTGGGTGACCAAGAGACCCAGTACTTC.

This clonotype was seen repeatedly, ten times or more. The chain is built from TRBV10-2 and TRBJ2-5; 7 nucleotides line up with TRBD1. Germline CDR1 WSHSY, CDR2 SAAADI. V lost 8 bases, J lost 2 bases, and 8 bases stayed unmatched. The CDR3 extends over 14 amino acids. The CDR3 DNA reads as TGCGCCAGCTCGCGACAGGGTGTACAAGAGACCCAGTACTTC. Amino acid sequence: CASSRQGVQETQYF.

About this clonotype: A clone one base away is much larger, so this may be a read error. The CDR3 DNA is TGTGCCAGCGGTCCACCGGGACTAGCTCACGAGCAGTACTTC. It yields the protein CASGPPGLAHEQYF. V and J are TRBV28 and TRBJ2-7, with 9 bases matching TRBD2. The CDR3 runs 14 residues. CDR1 MDHEN and CDR2 SYDVKM come from the germline V gene. The V and J ends lost 8 bases and 5 bases, in that order; junction bases with no gene match: 10.

This clonotype was recorded many times. The V and J genes are TRBV20-1 and TRBJ2-2; the D gene is possibly TRBD1 (7 bases). The CDR3 runs to 14 residues. Germline values: CDR1 DFQATT, CDR2 SNEGSKA (reference sequence). Deletions cut 2 bases from V and 6 bases from J, with 13 bases between. CDR3 sequence reads: CSARIARGAGELFF. CDR3 nucleotides: TGCAGTGCTAGAATCGCCAGGGGGGCCGGGGAGCTGTTTTTT.

This clonotype has a count of ten or more. The CDR3 loop reads CSAVRDRGPQPQHF. CDR3 DNA sequence: TGCAGTGCTGTCCGCGACAGGGGGCCTCAGCCCCAGCATTTT. The chain recombines TRBV20-1 with TRBJ1-5; TRBD1 matches 10 bases. This CDR3 is built from 14 residues. The V gene's germline CDR1 is DFQATT and CDR2 SNEGSKA (reference sequence). J gave up 6 bases and V 5 bases, and 7 bases lay outside the gene matches.

This clonotype came up many times. The chain has TRBV28 and TRBJ1-2; 8 bases are shared with TRBD1. The CDR3 has 19 amino acids. Losses at the gene ends were 6 bases for V and 8 bases for J; bases not matched to a gene: 26. Germline assignment: CDR1 MDHEN and CDR2 SYDVKM. CDR3 coding DNA: TGTGCCAGCAGAACGACAATGAGGGGACACAAGGACAGGGAGGAAGGCTACACCTTC. This gives the protein CASRTTMRGHKDREEGYTF.

The chain recombines TRBV29-1 with TRBJ2-3; 11 bases agree with TRBD2. Germline V gives CDR1 SQVTM, CDR2 ANQGSEA. CDR3 length: 14 residues. The V and J ends lost 6 bases and 3 bases, in that order; junction bases with no gene match: 5. This CDR3 reads CSVPTSGSTDTQYF. In DNA, the CDR3 is TGCAGCGTCCCTACTAGCGGGAGTACAGATACGCAGTATTTT.

This clonotype was counted ten times or more. J is TRBJ2-5 and V is TRBV27; TRBD1 aligns across 8 bases. The CDR3 covers 13 residues. V lost 6 bases and J lost 4; bases outside the gene matches: 4. The germline V gene has CDR1 MNHEY and CDR2 SMNVEV (reference sequence). CDR3 region: CASRSQGAETQYF. The CDR3 DNA is TGTGCCAGCAGGTCGCAGGGGGCAGAGACCCAGTACTTC.

This clonotype was seen at least ten times. V gene TRBV20-1 combines with J gene TRBJ1-5; unclear D gene. Trimming cost V 5 bases and J 0 bases, with 17 bases left between them. This CDR3 region has 16 residues. CDR1 is DFQATT and CDR2 is SNEGSKA in the germline V gene (reference sequence). The CDR3 sequence is CSAEMAGDNSNQPQHF. DNA of the CDR3: TGCAGTGCTGAAATGGCAGGAGATAATAGCAATCAGCCCCAGCATTTT.

About this clonotype itself: A much larger clone lies one base from this, so it may be a read error. CDR3 protein: CASSQADFKKGTQYF. CDR3 DNA: TGTGCCAGCAGCCAAGCTGATTTTAAAAAGGGTACGCAGTATTTT. The chain combines TRBV4-2 with TRBJ2-3, with no clear D. V lost 1 base and J lost 8, with 16 bases in between. The V gene's germline CDR1 is LGHNA and CDR2 YNFKEQ. This CDR3 contains 15 residues.

This clonotype was found many times. V usage is TRBV9 and J usage is TRBJ1-5; D not resolved. The CDR3 consists of 15 residues. Germline V CDR1 and CDR2: SGDLS, YYNGEE. V lost 5 bases to trimming and J lost 2 bases, with 14 bases between them. As DNA, the CDR3 is TGTGCCAGCAGTGCGGACTCTTGGGGCAATCAGCCCCAGCATTTT. This gives the protein CASSADSWGNQPQHF.

This clonotype was picked up a small number of times. The chain couples TRBV6-5 to TRBJ2-2, with D tentatively TRBD1 or TRBD2 (5 bases each). Germline V lookup: CDR1 MNHEY, CDR2 SVGAGI. Trimming shortened V by 7 bases and J by 8 bases, and 17 bases separated the two germline ends. This CDR3 region has 14 residues. The CDR3 loop is CASTGSERGGELFF. In DNA form, the CDR3 reads TGTGCCAGCACCGGTAGCGAAAGGGGAGGGGAGCTGTTTTTT.

Regarding this clonotype: A much larger clone differs from this one at a single base, so this may be a read error. The genes are TRBV27 and TRBJ1-4; D may be TRBD1 (5 bases). Germline CDR1 MNHEY, CDR2 SMNVEV (reference sequence). The V and J ends lost 0 bases and 11 bases respectively, with 16 bases between them. The length of the CDR3 is 15 residues. The CDR3 region has the DNA TGTGCCAGCAGTTTATCAGGCAGGGTCTTGGACAAACTGTTTTTT. It codes for CASSLSGRVLDKLFF. Complete variable domain (other parts from reference TRBV27 and TRBJ1-4): EAQVTQNPRYLITVTGKKLTVTCSQNMNHEYMSWYRQDPGLGLRQIYYSMNVEVTDKGDVPEGYKVSRKEKRNFPLILESPSPNQTSLYFCASSLSGRVLDKLFFGSGTQLSVL.

This clonotype was counted many times. The chain carries TRBV7-6 and TRBJ2-6; D is unclear. CDR1 SGHVS and CDR2 FNYEAQ come from the germline V gene. The V gene lost 4 bases and the J gene lost 0 bases, with 10 bases spanning the gap. The CDR3 is 16 amino acids. CDR3 residues: CASSSGGISGANVLTF. The CDR3 DNA sequence: TGTGCCAGCAGCTCAGGCGGAATCTCTGGGGCCAACGTCCTGACTTTC.

This clonotype was counted ten times or more. The junction does not match germline at one end; this may be a read error. The chain joins TRBV20-1 to TRBJ2-5, with D unclear. Germline CDR1 DFQATT, CDR2 SNEGSKA (reference sequence). This CDR3 spans 13 amino acids. This CDR3 reads CSARVEIEETQNF. The DNA for the CDR3 is TGCAGTGCTAGAGTGGAGATAGAAGAGACCCAGAACTTC.

In its sample, this clonotype was seen a few times. The chain is built from TRBV18 and TRBJ2-5; perhaps TRBD2 as D (5 bases). CDR1 is KGHSH, CDR2 LQKENI, per germline. The CDR3 length is 13 residues. Deletions cut 6 bases from V and 5 bases from J, with 13 bases between. The CDR3 nucleotides are TGTGCCAGCTCCTGGACTCACGGGGAGACCCAGTACTTC. This sequence encodes CASSWTHGETQYF.

With regard to this clonotype: A much larger clone differs by one base, so this may be a read error. In this CDR3 the conserved last residue, phenylalanine or tryptophan, is missing, so a read error is likely. The CDR3 coding sequence is TGTGCCAGCAGCTTCCGGGACAAGAACTACGAGCAGTACCTC. Amino acid sequence: CASSFRDKNYEQYL. This chain links TRBV3-1 with TRBJ2-7; D possibly corresponds to TRBD1 (6 bases). The CDR3 runs to 14 residues. Trimming removed 5 bases at V and 3 bases at J, with 14 bases between. Germline loops: CDR1 LGHDT, CDR2 YNNKEL (reference sequence).

A word on this clonotype: A read error may be the cause here, since a much bigger clone is one base away. This chain uses TRBV19 with TRBJ1-5; 8 bases map to TRBD1. J gave up 1 base and V 8 bases, and 4 bases lay outside the gene matches. The CDR3 has 14 residues. Germline CDR1 is LNHDA and CDR2 is SQIVND (reference sequence). Written as DNA, the CDR3 is TGTGCCAGTGGGCAGGGGGCGAGCAATCAGCCCCAGCATTTT. Translated, it gives CASGQGASNQPQHF.